These T cell receptor beta chains were read from a single sample in a study of vaccination and CD4 T cells after COVID-19. No antigen has been assigned to these receptors. TCRdb re-called the PCR reads through MiXCR, storing one row per CDR3 protein. Of some 8,900 distinct CDR3 sequences in the sample, around 37% are singletons; the top ten hold 8% to 9.5%. Specimen: CD4+ T cells from blood, cultured in vitro. These receptor sequences come from a human donor in good health. Both conserved end residues are part of each CDR3.

v_call: TRBV27; j_call: TRBJ2-3; cdr3_aa: CASSPRGWGGMDTQYF
v_call: TRBV20-1; j_call: TRBJ2-5; cdr3_aa: CSAASGTTQETQYF
v_call: TRBV7-2; j_call: TRBJ2-7; cdr3_aa: CASSLAEGQYF
v_call: TRBV20-1; j_call: TRBJ2-5; cdr3_aa: CSARDPRTGLLETQYF
v_call: TRBV20-1; j_call: TRBJ2-7; cdr3_aa: CSASALGLGEQYF
v_call: TRBV20-1; j_call: TRBJ1-6; cdr3_aa: CSASMTVRSSYNSPLHF
v_call: TRBV20-1; j_call: TRBJ1-1; cdr3_aa: CSARAVTMNTEAFF
v_call: TRBV7-2; j_call: TRBJ1-2; cdr3_aa: CASSLGQGGAYGYTF
v_call: TRBV7-2; j_call: TRBJ2-5; cdr3_aa: CASTQYGREQTQYF
v_call: TRBV29-1; j_call: TRBJ1-6; cdr3_aa: CSAALADNSPLHF
v_call: TRBV10-3; j_call: TRBJ2-2; cdr3_aa: CAISESSGGMLGELFF
v_call: TRBV24-1; j_call: TRBJ1-1; cdr3_aa: CATSERVNTEAFF
v_call: TRBV10-3; j_call: TRBJ1-1; cdr3_aa: CAISERGGSAFF
v_call: TRBV6-5; j_call: TRBJ2-7; cdr3_aa: CASSYSQGSYEQYF
v_call: TRBV7-2; j_call: TRBJ2-6; cdr3_aa: CASSITGGAGANVLTF
v_call: TRBV7-2; j_call: TRBJ2-1; cdr3_aa: CASSLASAGGYNEQFF
v_call: TRBV20-1; j_call: TRBJ2-5; cdr3_aa: CSARRGMKETQYF
v_call: TRBV20-1; j_call: TRBJ1-5; cdr3_aa: CSASNRVGQPQHF
v_call: TRBV20-1; j_call: TRBJ1-1; cdr3_aa: CSALEGDSSNTEAFF
v_call: TRBV19; j_call: TRBJ2-5; cdr3_aa: CASSSGLAGPETQYF
v_call: TRBV10-3; j_call: TRBJ2-5; cdr3_aa: CAISGASGGGETQYF
v_call: TRBV10-3; j_call: TRBJ2-5; cdr3_aa: CAISESEETQYF
v_call: TRBV24-1; j_call: TRBJ2-3; cdr3_aa: CATSELRLQGQDTQYF
v_call: TRBV7-8; j_call: TRBJ2-7; cdr3_aa: CASSLAPLTGEYF
v_call: TRBV6-2/TRBV6-3; j_call: TRBJ2-1; cdr3_aa: CASSYSYRKDEQFF
v_call: TRBV6-2/TRBV6-3; j_call: TRBJ2-1; cdr3_aa: CASRPSGAREQFF
v_call: TRBV28; j_call: TRBJ1-2; cdr3_aa: CASSLFGSGYTF
v_call: TRBV6-1; j_call: TRBJ2-7; cdr3_aa: CASRWPHYEQYF
v_call: TRBV20-1; j_call: TRBJ2-7; cdr3_aa: CSASRLGEIGEQYF
v_call: TRBV4-2; j_call: TRBJ1-1; cdr3_aa: CASSQDPGTGNPEAFF
v_call: TRBV14; j_call: TRBJ1-1; cdr3_aa: CASSQGGGRVNTEAFF
v_call: TRBV30; j_call: TRBJ1-2; cdr3_aa: CAWLTGLDTYTF
v_call: TRBV27; j_call: TRBJ2-1; cdr3_aa: CAGSGASGRAASWNEQFF
v_call: TRBV10-3; j_call: TRBJ1-2; cdr3_aa: CAISQRGQGVGYGYTF
v_call: TRBV6-1; j_call: TRBJ2-7; cdr3_aa: CASNPGTSGTYEQYF
v_call: TRBV7-9; j_call: TRBJ1-2; cdr3_aa: CASTRDSRYGYTF
v_call: TRBV10-3; j_call: TRBJ1-2; cdr3_aa: CAISGDRVVYGYTF
v_call: TRBV10-3; j_call: TRBJ2-7; cdr3_aa: CATEGTYEQYF
v_call: TRBV4-2; j_call: TRBJ2-3; cdr3_aa: CASSHEGQGLADTQYF
v_call: TRBV5-1; j_call: TRBJ2-7; cdr3_aa: CASSYSGIYEQYF
v_call: TRBV6-4; j_call: TRBJ1-6; cdr3_aa: CASSARGTGNSPLHF
v_call: TRBV5-1; j_call: TRBJ1-1; cdr3_aa: CASSLDRQPREAFF
v_call: TRBV7-6; j_call: TRBJ2-3; cdr3_aa: CASSFSSTDTQYF
v_call: TRBV7-9; j_call: TRBJ1-2; cdr3_aa: CASSSRNQRENYGYTF
v_call: TRBV7-2; j_call: TRBJ2-7; cdr3_aa: CASSYLAGLGEQYF
v_call: TRBV7-3; j_call: TRBJ2-2; cdr3_aa: CASSRTGDNTGELFF